The 3 T cell receptor beta chains below all came from one sample that was sequenced in a study of T cell changes during pregnancy in multiple sclerosis. Sequenced by immunoSEQ multiplex PCR; TCRdb stores in-frame clones only, minus some. Here the sample spans 30,000 to 45,000 clones, about 92% being singletons. The sequencing used CD4+ T cells from peripheral blood mononuclear cells, collected after pregnancy. Receptors originate from a female donor with multiple sclerosis, enrolled in a pregnancy study.

J is TRBJ2-3 and V is TRBV5-1, with TRBD1 matching over 7 bases. Germline lookup yields CDR1 SGHRS and CDR2 YFSETQ. Trimming removed 2 bases from V and 7 bases from J; junction bases left unmatched: 10. This CDR3 region has 15 residues. CDR3: CASSLLGQDAYTQYF. The DNA for the CDR3 is TGCGCCAGCAGCTTACTTGGACAGGACGCTTATACGCAGTATTTT.

This chain links TRBV5-5 with TRBJ2-4; no firm D call. The germline V and J ends were trimmed by 0 bases and 0 bases, with 10 bases remaining between them. CDR1 is SGHKS and CDR2 is YYEKEE in the germline V gene (reference sequence). This CDR3 has 16 amino acids. The CDR3: CASSLVGGLAKNIQYF. For the CDR3, the DNA is TGTGCCAGCAGCTTGGTAGGCGGATTAGCCAAAAACATTCAGTACTTC.

The J gene is TRBJ1-5, the V gene TRBV7-8; 9 bases line up with TRBD1. With 4 bases clipped from V and 1 base from J, the junction kept 5 bases outside the gene matches. Germline V CDR1 and CDR2: SGHVS, FQNEAQ. The CDR3 extends over 16 amino acids. DNA of the CDR3: TGTGCCAGCAGCTCACGGGACAGGGTGAGCAATCAGCCCCAGCATTTT. Translation gives CASSSRDRVSNQPQHF.